Following are 12 T cell receptor beta chains from one sample sequenced in a study of shared clonotypes between healthy human individuals. CD45RO-negative cells were positively selected for CCR7, leaving out terminally differentiated effector memory CD45RA+ cells. Assay used: immunoSEQ multiplex PCR; TCRdb lists only in-frame clones, some missing. The sample consists of around 600,000 clones, 95% of them appearing once. Source material: naive CD8+ T cells sorted from blood. These receptors were taken from a woman in her twenties or thirties in good health.

The rearrangement links TRBV9 to TRBJ2-7, with TRBD2 matching over 11 bases. The junction had 6 bases not matched to a gene; V was cut back by 4 bases and J by 3 bases. CDR3 length equals 15 residues. CDR1 is SGDLS and CDR2 is YYNGEE in the germline V gene. CDR3 bases: TGTGCCAGCAGCCCTGCCGGGACTAGCGGCTACGAGCAGTACTTC. This encodes CASSPAGTSGYEQYF.

The chain carries TRBV19 and TRBJ2-7, with 7 nucleotides matching TRBD2. Germline V gives CDR1 LNHDA, CDR2 SQIVND (reference sequence). The trim removed 5 bases at V and 3 bases at J, leaving 4 bases unmatched. The CDR3 spans 13 residues. The CDR3 loop is CASSLGLFYEQYF. The CDR3 nucleotides read TGTGCCAGTAGTCTGGGACTATTCTACGAGCAGTACTTC.

This clone came up once. This rearrangement joins TRBV7-9 to TRBJ2-7; D may be TRBD1 (6 bases). The CDR3 spans 14 residues. The germline gives CDR1 SEHNR, CDR2 FQNEAQ (reference sequence). V dropped 5 bases and J dropped 2 bases, with 13 bases sitting between them. The CDR3 DNA follows: TGTGCCAGCAGCAGCCGGGACAACCCCTACGAGCAGTACTTC. Its translation is CASSSRDNPYEQYF. Looking up the rest from reference TRBV7-9 and TRBJ2-7 gives the full variable domain: DTGVSQNPRHKITKRGQNVTFRCDPISEHNRLYWYRQTLGQGPEFLTYFQNEAQLEKSRLLSDRFSAERPKGSFSTLEIQRTEQGDSAMYLCASSSRDNPYEQYFGPGTRLTVT.

The CDR3 sequence: CASSRPPRAEQYF. The CDR3 coding sequence is TGTGCCAGCAGCAGGCCCCCCCGGGCCGAGCAGTACTTC. This chain uses TRBV7-9 with TRBJ2-7; D unresolved. Per the germline V gene, CDR1 is SEHNR and CDR2 is FQNEAQ (reference sequence). With 5 bases removed from V and 6 bases from J, the gap between germline ends came to 14 bases. This CDR3 has 13 amino acids.

The chain uses TRBV11-2 and TRBJ2-2; no definite D call. Looked up from germline, CDR1 is SGHAT and CDR2 is FQNNGV. The CDR3 sequence is 15 residues long. V lost 2 bases and J 4 bases, leaving 11 bases between the germline ends. CDR3 nucleotides: TGTGCCAGCAGCTTAAGTATCCTGTCCACCGGGGAGCTGTTTTTT. Protein product: CASSLSILSTGELFF.

The chain joins TRBV10-3 to TRBJ1-1; D not resolved. Germline V gives CDR1 ENHRY, CDR2 SYGVKD. There are 13 residues in the CDR3. V lost 3 bases, J lost 3 bases, and 8 bases lay in between. The CDR3 bases are TGTGCCATCAGTGATATAGACTACACTGAAGCTTTCTTT. This sequence encodes CAISDIDYTEAFF.

This chain joins TRBV28 and TRBJ2-1; TRBD1 aligns across 10 bases. V shed 5 bases, J shed 7 bases, and the junction held 11 bases outside the gene matches. Germline-derived CDR1 and CDR2 are MDHEN and SYDVKM. CDR3 length equals 16 residues. CDR3 loop: CASSTRDRGPDNEQFF. CDR3 bases: TGTGCCAGCAGTACCCGAGACAGGGGGCCGGATAATGAGCAGTTCTTC.

The genes are TRBV6-5 and TRBJ1-1; D gene unclear. The CDR3 spans 15 residues. Trimming removed 5 bases at V and 0 bases at J, with 13 bases between. CDR1 and CDR2 from the germline V gene are MNHEY and SVGAGI. CDR3 amino acids: CASSHPQGLNTEAFF. In DNA form, the CDR3 reads TGTGCCAGCAGTCACCCCCAAGGGCTGAACACTGAAGCTTTCTTT.

The rearrangement joins TRBV28 to TRBJ2-5, with 10 nucleotides matching TRBD2. CDR3 length equals 14 residues. Germline V gene data show CDR1 as MDHEN and CDR2 as SYDVKM. V lost 6 bases and J lost 6; bases outside the gene matches: 7. CDR3 nucleotide sequence: TGTGCCAGCAGGCAAGCGGGAGGGCCTCAGACCCAGTACTTC. It is translated as CASRQAGGPQTQYF.

This clone was detected once. J is TRBJ2-3 and V is TRBV10-2; 7 nucleotides align to TRBD2. Losses at the gene ends were 0 bases for V and 0 bases for J; bases not matched to a gene: 3. CDR1 and CDR2 (germline): WSHSY, SAAADI. The CDR3 totals 16 residues. CDR3 coding DNA: TGCGCCAGCAGTGAGTCGCCGGGAGGAAGCACAGATACGCAGTATTTT. It is translated as CASSESPGGSTDTQYF.

The J gene is TRBJ2-3, the V gene TRBV6-6; 8 positions agree with TRBD2. CDR3 length: 16 amino acids. The germline gives CDR1 MNHNY, CDR2 SVGAGI (reference sequence). V trimming: 7 bases; J trimming: 4 bases; junction bases outside the gene matches: 13. The CDR3 DNA reads TGTGCCAGCACCTACATGTTAGTAGCGGGATCAGATACGCAGTATTTT. Translation gives CASTYMLVAGSDTQYF.

The V and J genes are TRBV28 and TRBJ1-2, with 9 bases matching TRBD1. With V trimmed by 5 bases and J by 6 bases, 10 bases remained unmatched. The CDR3 is made up of 15 amino acids. From germline, CDR1 is MDHEN and CDR2 SYDVKM. The CDR3 nucleotides are TGTGCCAGCAGTCTCTCGGACAGGGGAAGGGATGGCTACACCTTC. Its protein product is CASSLSDRGRDGYTF.